This is a list of T cell receptor beta chains from one sample in a study of T cell repertoires in cytomegalovirus infection. What these receptors recognize is not known. TCRdb independently ran MiXCR on the reads; one entry per CDR3 protein. The sample has some 480,000 distinct CDR3 sequences, 30% to 40% seen once. The sequencing used cultured PBMCs, collected from culture after CMV antigen stimulation. The source is a human donor in good health (CMV status not recorded). Some clones in this sample may be carry-over from other donors' samples. The CDR3 runs from the conserved cysteine through the conserved F or W. The D gene is left open where the match is weak. Part of the rows lack a size; the others show once, few, many or a class for expanded clones.

j_call d_call v_call clone_size cdr3_aa cdr3_nt
TRBJ2-5 TRBD1 TRBV25-1 - CASSPSLGEGAKETQYF TGTGCCAGCAGTCCCTCCTTAGGTGAGGGGGCGAAAGAGACCCAGTACTTC
TRBJ2-7 - TRBV7-2 - CASSFIRAGYEQYF TGTGCCAGCAGCTTTATCCGGGCTGGCTACGAGCAGTACTTC
TRBJ1-1 - TRBV19 few CASSFLPPPPTEAFF TGTGCCAGTAGTTTTTTGCCCCCCCCTCCGACTGAAGCTTTCTTT
TRBJ1-2 TRBD1 TRBV7-2 - CASSKRTSTGDGYTF TGTGCCAGCAGCAAGAGGACCTCGACAGGGGACGGCTACACCTTC
TRBJ2-5 TRBD1 TRBV7-2 - CASSYIPRQGQEAQYF TGTGCCAGCAGCTATATCCCCAGACAGGGGCAAGAGGCCCAGTACTTC
TRBJ2-2 - TRBV7-8 many CASSLGGLAGELFF TGTGCCAGCAGCTTAGGTGGATTAGCCGGGGAGCTGTTTTTT
TRBJ1-2 - TRBV7-8 - CASSPIEHGYTF TGTGCCAGCAGCCCGATAGAACATGGCTACACCTTC
TRBJ2-1 TRBD2 TRBV19 - CASSIVSAGGIEQFF TGTGCCAGTAGTATAGTGTCGGCGGGAGGAATCGAGCAGTTCTTC
TRBJ2-1 TRBD1 TRBV29-1 - CSARRDRGYEQFF TGCAGCGCGCGCCGGGACAGGGGTTATGAGCAGTTCTTC
TRBJ2-1 - TRBV11-3 many CASSLVVFRYNYNEQFF TGTGCCAGCAGCTTAGTTGTTTTCAGGTATAACTACAATGAGCAGTTCTTC
TRBJ2-7 TRBD1 TRBV19 - CASSAWSGTGLKEYF TGTGCCAGTAGTGCCTGGTCGGGGACAGGCCTGAAGGAGTACTTC
TRBJ1-2 - TRBV12-3/TRBV12-4 - CASRLSYGYTF TGTGCCAGCAGGCTGAGCTATGGCTACACCTTC
TRBJ2-5 - TRBV7-9 few CASSLRGLEETQYF TGTGCCAGCAGCTTAAGGGGGTTAGAAGAGACCCAGTACTTC
TRBJ2-3 - TRBV4-1 many CASSQVLGVDTQYF TGCGCCAGCAGCCAAGTTTTGGGAGTAGATACGCAGTATTTT
TRBJ2-1 TRBD2 TRBV15 - CATSRGGGRALFGVEQFF TGTGCCACCAGCAGAGGGGGCGGGAGGGCCCTCTTCGGCGTTGAGCAGTTCTTC
TRBJ1-2 - TRBV7-9 many CASSLPGTLYGYTF TGTGCCAGCAGCTTACCCGGCACCCTCTATGGCTACACCTTC
TRBJ2-6 - TRBV5-4 - CASSRGLNSGANVLTF TGTGCCAGCAGTAGAGGGCTCAACTCTGGGGCCAACGTCCTGACTTTC
TRBJ2-7 - TRBV5-1 - CASSLVGQNSYEQYF TGCGCCAGCAGCTTGGTCGGTCAGAATTCCTACGAGCAGTACTTC
TRBJ2-1 TRBD1 TRBV11-2 many CASSSARRDRGNEQFF TGTGCCAGCAGCTCGGCTAGGCGGGACAGGGGCAATGAGCAGTTCTTC
TRBJ2-2 - TRBV5-4 few CASSLAGRSTGELFF TGTGCCAGCAGCTTGGCCGGCAGAAGCACCGGGGAGCTGTTTTTT
TRBJ2-5 TRBD1 TRBV11-3 - CASSPIGQGAGTQYF TGTGCCAGCAGCCCGATCGGACAGGGGGCTGGGACCCAGTACTTC
TRBJ1-1 - TRBV11-2 - CASSFGTDTEAFF TGTGCCAGCAGCTTCGGGACGGACACTGAAGCTTTCTTT
TRBJ2-1 TRBD2 TRBV7-2 - CASSLALAGENNEQFF TGTGCCAGCAGCTTAGCTCTGGCGGGAGAAAACAATGAGCAGTTCTTC
TRBJ2-7 - TRBV10-3 - CASRDTSYEQYF TGTGCCAGTCGGGACACTTCCTACGAGCAGTACTTC
TRBJ2-5 TRBD1 TRBV19 - CASQAGQGASQTQYF TGTGCCAGTCAAGCGGGCCAGGGGGCGTCTCAGACCCAGTACTTC
TRBJ2-7 TRBD2 TRBV5-4 - CASSPTTSGRLEEQYF TGTGCCAGCAGCCCAACCACTAGCGGGAGGCTTGAGGAGCAGTACTTC
TRBJ2-1 - TRBV19 - CASSSAPGQGTHEQFF TGTGCCAGTAGTTCAGCCCCGGGACAAGGTACCCATGAGCAGTTCTTC
TRBJ2-5 - TRBV14 - CASSQGLATQYF TGTGCCAGCAGCCAAGGTTTAGCGACCCAGTACTTC
TRBJ2-1 - TRBV7-2 few CASSLGAGPFNEQFF TGTGCCAGCAGCTTAGGTGCGGGACCGTTCAATGAGCAGTTCTTC
TRBJ2-2 - TRBV7-8 medium-sized CASSLAVLNTGELFF TGTGCCAGCAGCTTAGCAGTCCTTAACACCGGGGAGCTGTTTTTT
TRBJ2-7 TRBD2 TRBV11-2 - CASSLDHRLAGVGEQYF TGTGCCAGCAGCTTAGATCACCGACTAGCGGGAGTTGGTGAGCAGTACTTC
TRBJ2-2 - TRBV7-8 many CASSLYTDYPGELFF TGTGCCAGCAGCTTATACACGGACTACCCCGGGGAGCTGTTTTTT
TRBJ1-1 - TRBV7-2 - CASSAQPGAPLPEAFF TGTGCCAGCAGCGCCCAACCAGGGGCTCCACTCCCTGAAGCTTTCTTT
TRBJ1-6 - TRBV7-6 - CASSPEVGNNPNSPLHF TGTGCCAGCAGCCCCGAGGTTGGGAACAACCCTAATTCACCCCTCCACTTT
TRBJ2-1 - TRBV6-2/TRBV6-3 - CASSSISDNEQFF TGTGCCAGCAGTTCAATTTCCGACAATGAGCAGTTCTTC
TRBJ2-1 - TRBV6-2/TRBV6-3 - CASSHTLWVSYNEQFF TGTGCCAGCAGCCATACCCTGTGGGTCTCCTACAATGAGCAGTTCTTC
TRBJ2-3 TRBD1 TRBV7-2 - CASSLVGTTGGPDTQYF TGTGCCAGCAGCTTAGTAGGGACGACAGGGGGCCCAGATACGCAGTATTTT
TRBJ2-5 - TRBV7-5 - CISVPEAQDGTPVPQETQYF -
TRBJ2-3 - TRBV11-2 few CASSGRAAPDTQYF TGTGCCAGCAGCGGGCGGGCAGCCCCAGATACGCAGTATTTT
TRBJ2-3 TRBD2 TRBV4-3 few CASSQETGGRGFRTDTQYF TGCGCCAGCAGCCAAGAAACGGGCGGGAGAGGTTTTAGAACAGATACGCAGTATTTT
TRBJ2-5 - TRBV12-3/TRBV12-4 few CASSLALGGEETQYF TGTGCCAGCAGTTTAGCGCTCGGGGGAGAGGAGACCCAGTACTTC
TRBJ1-1 - TRBV7-2 few CASSFRTEAFF TGTGCCAGCAGCTTCCGCACTGAAGCTTTCTTT
TRBJ1-2 TRBD1 TRBV24-1 few CATSDGTVYGYTF TGTGCCACCAGTGATGGGACAGTCTATGGCTACACCTTC
TRBJ2-3 TRBD2 TRBV27 - CASSMSGRRDTQYF TGTGCCAGCAGTATGAGCGGGAGACGGGATACGCAGTATTTT
TRBJ2-3 TRBD2 TRBV5-1 - CASSLGTSETDTQYF TGCGCCAGCAGCTTGGGGACTAGCGAAACAGATACGCAGTATTTT
TRBJ1-1 - TRBV6-2/TRBV6-3 - CASSYRVLTEAFF TGTGCCAGCAGTTATCGGGTCCTGACTGAAGCTTTCTTT
TRBJ2-1 - TRBV9 - CASMPGVGAEQFF TGTGCCAGCATGCCGGGAGTCGGCGCTGAGCAGTTCTTC
TRBJ2-5 - TRBV27 few CASSFGGGKTQYF TGTGCCAGCAGTTTTGGGGGTGGCAAGACCCAGTACTTC
TRBJ1-4 TRBD1 TRBV15 - CATSRGQGKKLFF TGTGCCACCAGCAGGGGACAGGGCAAAAAACTGTTTTTT
TRBJ2-3 TRBD1 TRBV7-8 few CASSRTPDRTTTDTQYF TGTGCCAGCAGCCGAACCCCGGACAGGACAACCACAGATACGCAGTATTTT
TRBJ2-7 TRBD1 TRBV7-2 many CASRIGQGAYEQYF TGTGCCAGCAGGATCGGACAGGGGGCCTACGAGCAGTACTTC
TRBJ1-4 - TRBV7-6 many CASSPEGSTNEKLFF TGTGCCAGCAGCCCAGAAGGTTCAACTAATGAAAAACTGTTTTTT
TRBJ2-4 TRBD2 TRBV28 few CASSFTSGRVLAKNIQYF TGTGCCAGCAGTTTCACTAGCGGGAGGGTGTTGGCCAAAAACATTCAGTACTTC
TRBJ1-2 - TRBV7-2 few CASSSDISYGYTF TGTGCCAGCAGCTCGGACATCTCCTATGGCTACACCTTC